This is a list of T cell receptor beta chains from one sample in a study of cytomegalovirus exposure and HLA in healthy donors. TCRdb's table, derived via immunoSEQ multiplex PCR, lists solely in-frame clones and lacks some. The sample lists around 99,000 clones; 73% were seen once. The specimen was PBMCs. Receptor source: a man aged 35 to 55 in good health and CMV-seronegative. Each CDR3 is given with its conserved first and last residue. The order of the fields is V gene, J gene, clone size, D gene, CDR3 DNA, CDR3 protein. The D gene is left open where the match is weak. Some rows mark clone size as missing; the rest say once, few, many or name a class of expanded clone.

TRBV5-6	TRBJ1-1	.	TRBD1	TGTGCCAGCAGCCGACGGACAGGGCGGAACACTGAAGCTTTCTTT	CASSRRTGRNTEAFF
TRBV7-9	TRBJ2-3	.	.	TGTGCCAGCAGCTTAGCTAGACGGGTGGGCACAGATACGCAGTATTTT	CASSLARRVGTDTQYF
TRBV9	TRBJ1-6	.	TRBD1	TGTGCCAGCAGCGTAGAGGGGGCGCATTCACCCCTCCACTTT	CASSVEGAHSPLHF
TRBV19	TRBJ2-3	.	.	TGTGCCAGTAGTATAACGGGGTCCCCAGATACGCAGTATTTT	CASSITGSPDTQYF
TRBV5-1	TRBJ2-7	.	.	TGCGCCAGCAGCTTGGGGGCGGGCGAGCAGTACTTC	CASSLGAGEQYF
TRBV6-4	TRBJ2-2	few	TRBD1	TGTGCCAGCAGTGGAAAGACAGGGATGGACACCGGGGAGCTGTTTTTT	CASSGKTGMDTGELFF
TRBV27	TRBJ1-6	few	.	TGTGCCAGCAGTTCGCCGGTCGGAGGTATCGGTTCACCCCTCCACTTT	CASSSPVGGIGSPLHF
TRBV7-6	TRBJ1-1	.	.	TGTGCCAGCACTATAATGGGGGGAGCTTTCTTT	CASTIMGGAFF
TRBV19	TRBJ2-7	.	TRBD1	TGTGCCAGTAGCACGACAGGGGGCTACGAGCAGTACTTC	CASSTTGGYEQYF
TRBV29-1	TRBJ2-7	.	.	TGCAGCGTTGAACAGACAGGACCCTACGAGCAGTACTTC	CSVEQTGPYEQYF
TRBV6-4	TRBJ1-5	once	TRBD1	TGTGCCTTTATTTGGGACAGGGCATTTTGGTGGAGGAATCAGCCCCAGCATTTT	CAFIWDRAFWWRNQPQHF
TRBV6-6	TRBJ1-6	.	.	TGTGCCAGCAGTCGAGGCGGGGGGGATGCCTTTTCACCCCTCCACTTT	CASSRGGGDAFSPLHF
TRBV19	TRBJ1-1	.	.	TGTGCCAGCGCCTACCTCTCGGGAGGGGACCCTGAAGCTTTCTTT	CASAYLSGGDPEAFF
TRBV5-8	TRBJ2-1	.	.	TGTGCCAGCAGCTTCAGGGGCTCCTACAATGAGCAGTTCTTC	CASSFRGSYNEQFF
TRBV6-1	TRBJ2-5	.	.	TGTGCCAGCAGTTATCCCCAGTACTTC	CASSYPQYF
TRBV15	TRBJ2-4	once	TRBD1	TGTGCCACCAGCCCAACAGGGGACATTCAGTACTTC	CATSPTGDIQYF
TRBV7-9	TRBJ2-7	.	.	TGTGCCAGCTCGAACCTGGAGGGCCCGTACGAGCAGTACTTC	CASSNLEGPYEQYF
TRBV10-3	TRBJ2-2	.	.	TGTGCCATCAAGGACTCGAACACCGGGGAGCTGTTTTTT	CAIKDSNTGELFF
TRBV30	TRBJ2-2	once	TRBD2	TGTGCCTGGGGGAGGGCAGGAAGGGGAGCCGGGGAGCTGTTTTTT	CAWGRAGRGAGELFF
TRBV7-9	TRBJ2-5	once	TRBD1	TGTGCCAGCAGCGTAGGGGCCAGGGGGCGCGTAGGTGTCCAAGAGACCCAGTACTTC	CASSVGARGRVGVQETQYF
TRBV4-1	TRBJ2-7	.	TRBD2	TGCGCCAGCAGGGAGCTAGCGGGGAGCTCCTACGAGCAGTACTTC	CASRELAGSSYEQYF
TRBV27	TRBJ2-2	.	.	TGTGCCAGCAGCACGACAGTTCCCGGGGAGCTGTTTTTT	CASSTTVPGELFF
TRBV10-1	TRBJ2-7	.	TRBD1	TGCGCCAGCAGTGATGGGGACAGGGCGCGAGAGAACTACGAGCAGTACTTC	CASSDGDRARENYEQYF
TRBV7-2	TRBJ2-3	.	TRBD2	TGTGCCAGCAGCTTACAAGCTAGCGGGGGGAAGGCAGATACGCAGTATTTT	CASSLQASGGKADTQYF
TRBV7-2	TRBJ2-5	once	TRBD1	TGTGCCAGCAGCCAGAGGGGGACAGGGAGAGGAGAGACCCAGTACTTC	CASSQRGTGRGETQYF
TRBV6-5	TRBJ2-3	.	TRBD2	TGTGCCAGCAGTACAAGCGGGGTAGGGACAGATACGCAGTATTTT	CASSTSGVGTDTQYF
TRBV9	TRBJ1-3	few	.	TGTGCCAGCAGCGGAGGGGGATCCGGAAACACCATATATTTT	CASSGGGSGNTIYF
TRBV19	TRBJ1-1	.	.	TGTGCCAGTAGCGTAGGCAGGGAGAACACTGAAGCTTTCTTT	CASSVGRENTEAFF
TRBV11-3	TRBJ2-1	.	TRBD1	TGTGCCAGCAGCCGACGGACAGGGGGGATCTTCTTC	CASSRRTGGIFF
TRBV14	TRBJ1-5	.	.	TGTGCCAGCAGCCGAGCGCCCGCGGGCCCCCAGCATTTT	CASSRAPAGPQHF
TRBV7-7	TRBJ1-3	few	TRBD1	TGTGCTAGCAGCCCGAGCCCCAGGACAGGAGTTGACTCTGGAAACACCATATATTTT	CASSPSPRTGVDSGNTIYF
TRBV2	TRBJ2-3	.	TRBD2	TGTGCCAGCAGGACTAGCGGGAGCACAGATACGCAGTATTTT	CASRTSGSTDTQYF
TRBV4-2	TRBJ2-7	few	.	TGTGCCAGCAGCCAAGATAGACTTGCTTCGACTCTCGAGCAGTACTTC	CASSQDRLASTLEQYF
TRBV7-2	TRBJ2-7	once	.	TGTGCCAGCAGCTTGCCTAGCAGATACGAGCAGTACTTC	CASSLPSRYEQYF
TRBV4-1	TRBJ2-1	.	TRBD1	TGCGCCAGTCGGACAGGGACCGGCTACAATGAGCAGTTCTTC	CASRTGTGYNEQFF